This T cell receptor beta chain emerged from a study of shared clonotypes between healthy human individuals. Study details: Ranging from 18 to 49 in age, donors were a couple of women and a few men. Study-wide points: Non-shared clonotypes had lower generation probabilities than those shared by all four donors.

Profiling relied on immunoSEQ multiplex PCR, and the TCRdb table lists in-frame clones only, not all of them. The sample holds around 550,000 clones, around 96% seen once. On this clone itself: The target antigen is unknown. Other nucleotide sequences in the sample specify the same CDR3.

As defined, naive CD8 cells were CD45RO-negative and positively selected for CCR7, with terminally differentiated effector memory CD45RA+ cells excluded. The origin of this receptor is a woman under 40 in good health. Specimen: naive CD8+ T cells sorted from blood.

CDR3 loop: CASSLVGAYEQYF. The CDR3 DNA is TGTGCCAGCAGCTTAGTCGGGGCTTACGAGCAGTACTTC. This chain connects TRBV7-9 to TRBJ2-7; either TRBD1 or TRBD2 may supply D (5 bases each). The CDR3 extends over 13 amino acids. Trimming removed 1 base from V and 4 bases from J, with 8 bases in between. Germline CDR1 reads SEHNR; CDR2 reads FQNEAQ (reference sequence).